This T cell receptor beta chain was sequenced in a study of lymphopenia after photon versus proton radiotherapy. With regard to this clone: Antigen specificity is unknown.

Broader study findings: A bigger post-nadir fall in TCR diversity correlated inversely with survival time in deceased patients.

CDR1 is MDHEN, CDR2 SYDVKM, per germline. The CDR3 sequence is 16 residues long. Losses at the gene ends were 3 bases for V and 3 bases for J; bases not matched to a gene: 10. Measured with immunoSEQ multiplex PCR; TCRdb has only the in-frame clones, and not every one. Of about 50,000 clones listed, roughly 90% were seen once; the top ten hold roughly 18%. This sample comprised peripheral blood, obtained from a patient treated with photon-based radiotherapy. The chain links TRBV28 to TRBJ1-2, with TRBD1 identical over 7 bases. This TCR derives from a woman aged 40 to 49 with cholangiocarcinoma. CDR3 loop: CASSFPRTGRDYGYTF. In nucleotides, the CDR3 is TGTGCCAGCAGTTTTCCCCGGACAGGAAGAGACTATGGCTACACCTTC.